This TCR beta chain appears in the sequencing data of a study of blood T cell repertoires in COVID-19. CDR1 and CDR2 from the germline V gene are SGHVS and FNYEAQ. The CDR3 length is 16 residues. The V gene end was trimmed by 5 bases and the J gene end by 3 bases; junction bases not matched to a gene: 8. This clone has only one observation. Profiled with immunoSEQ multiplex PCR; TCRdb holds only in-frame clones, not every one. The table records over 60,000 clones, 82% of them present only once. The genes are TRBV7-6 and TRBJ2-3; 10 bases agree with TRBD2. This TCR was sampled from a human donor in a cohort sampled during active COVID-19. Material for sequencing was peripheral blood. The CDR3 region is CASSEHGTSVTDTQYF. The CDR3 DNA reads as TGTGCCAGCAGCGAACACGGGACTAGCGTAACAGATACGCAGTATTTT.